Listed below are T cell receptor beta chains from one sample, sequenced in a study of PD-L1 blockade in urothelial cancer. Sequencing used immunoSEQ multiplex PCR; TCRdb keeps in-frame clones, though not all of them. Among about 45,000 clones listed, approximately 82% were seen once. This specimen consisted of PBMCs, obtained around atezolizumab (anti-PD-L1) treatment. Receptors were obtained from a man in his fifties or sixties with urothelial cancer. CDR3s include the opening cysteine and the closing phenylalanine or tryptophan.

CDR3aa | j_gene | v_gene
CAWSGQGGDYGYTF | TRBJ1-2 | TRBV30
CASSFLGQGEKLFF | TRBJ1-4 | TRBV5-1
CASSFKARENTEAFF | TRBJ1-1 | TRBV7-2
CASSQSPGLAAYNEQFF | TRBJ2-1 | TRBV4-1
CASSSLQGRTNEKLFF | TRBJ1-4 | TRBV7-8
CAWSGGKTGINYGYTF | TRBJ1-2 | TRBV30
CASSLDRGLSYEQYF | TRBJ2-7 | TRBV28
CASSLSPGQETYEQYF | TRBJ2-7 | TRBV6-5
CASRGASYEQYF | TRBJ2-7 | TRBV28
CASSLDGSSTDTQYF | TRBJ2-3 | TRBV11-2
CASSLSSSFAYEQYF | TRBJ2-7 | TRBV27
CASSGGTYNEQFF | TRBJ2-1 | TRBV28
CATSTDSGRAGETQYF | TRBJ2-5 | TRBV15
CASSMGQSSYNEQFF | TRBJ2-1 | TRBV5-1
CASSSGRQGEQYF | TRBJ2-7 | TRBV27
CASSLDRQETQYF | TRBJ2-5 | TRBV7-7
CASSYYPSGNSQPQHF | TRBJ1-5 | TRBV6-6
CASSELPQGQDWAYEQYF | TRBJ2-7 | TRBV6-1
CASVGYREGGYEQYF | TRBJ2-7 | TRBV28
CATSRPTAGGETQYF | TRBJ2-5 | TRBV15
CAWTRGSEETQYF | TRBJ2-5 | TRBV30
CASSDRPRRGDLRETQYF | TRBJ2-5 | TRBV9
CASSKLRAGAADTQYF | TRBJ2-3 | TRBV10-2
CASSLGTGGLSPLHF | TRBJ1-6 | TRBV27
CASRGGFMSQETQYF | TRBJ2-5 | TRBV2
CASTPGTSYEQYF | TRBJ2-7 | TRBV7-9
CASSQLGTGSEAFF | TRBJ1-1 | TRBV4-3